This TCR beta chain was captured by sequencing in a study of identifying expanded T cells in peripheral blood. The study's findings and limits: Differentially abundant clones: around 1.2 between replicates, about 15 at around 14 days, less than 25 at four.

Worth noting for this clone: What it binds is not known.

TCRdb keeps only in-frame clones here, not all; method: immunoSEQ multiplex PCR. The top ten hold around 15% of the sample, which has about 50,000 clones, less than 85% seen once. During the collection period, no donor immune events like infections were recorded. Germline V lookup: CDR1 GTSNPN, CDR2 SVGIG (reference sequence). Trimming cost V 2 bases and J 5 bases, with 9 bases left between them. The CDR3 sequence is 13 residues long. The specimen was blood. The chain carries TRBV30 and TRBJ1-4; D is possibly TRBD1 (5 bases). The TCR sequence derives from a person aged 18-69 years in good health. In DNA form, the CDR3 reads TGTGCCTGGAGTCTACAGGTGAATGAAAAACTGTTTTTT. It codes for CAWSLQVNEKLFF.